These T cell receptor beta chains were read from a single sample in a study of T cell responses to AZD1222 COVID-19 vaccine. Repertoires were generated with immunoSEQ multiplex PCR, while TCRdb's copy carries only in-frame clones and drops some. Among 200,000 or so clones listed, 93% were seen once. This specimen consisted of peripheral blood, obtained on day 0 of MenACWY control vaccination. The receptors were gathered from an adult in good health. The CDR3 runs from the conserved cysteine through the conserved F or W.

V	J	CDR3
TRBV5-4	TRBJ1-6	CASSLGRQANSPLHF
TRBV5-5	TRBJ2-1	CASSYYGAYNEQFF
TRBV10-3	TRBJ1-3	CAISALGTGKNTIYF
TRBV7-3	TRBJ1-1	CASSPYLNTEAFF
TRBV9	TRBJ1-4	CASSADSTYEKLFF
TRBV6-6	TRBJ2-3	CASSLQPTGGFRADTQYF
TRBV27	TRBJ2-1	CASSLSRNNEQFF
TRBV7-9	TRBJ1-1	CASSETGTEAFF
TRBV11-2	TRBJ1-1	CASSAVEGLSTEAFF
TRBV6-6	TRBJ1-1	CASSYGQMVTEAFF
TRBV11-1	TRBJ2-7	CASSSDSGGTYEQYF
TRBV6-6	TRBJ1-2	CASSYSKGNYGYTF
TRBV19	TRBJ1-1	CASSIDLFANTEAFF
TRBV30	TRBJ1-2	CAWSRQNYGYTF
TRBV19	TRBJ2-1	CASSRARRGSDEQFF
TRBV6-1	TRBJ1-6	CASSERGGAGRNSPLHF
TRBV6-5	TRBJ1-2	CASILDGGTGYTF
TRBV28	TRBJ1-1	CASSPGGPGTEAFF
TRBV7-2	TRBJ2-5	CASSLTRAQETQYF
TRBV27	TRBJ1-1	CASSLEYPNTEAFF
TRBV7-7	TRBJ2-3	CASSLGARGTDTQYF
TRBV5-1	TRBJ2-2	CASSLVVAGGPSSGELFF
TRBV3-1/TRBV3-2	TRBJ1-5	CASSRDSSNQPQHF
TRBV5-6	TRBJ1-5	CASSFSDRSNQPQHF
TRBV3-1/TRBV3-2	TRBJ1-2	CASCNQGNYGYTF
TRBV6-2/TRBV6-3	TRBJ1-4	CASSYPTWSKDEKLFF
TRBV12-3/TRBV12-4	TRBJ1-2	CASMSGRPYGYTF
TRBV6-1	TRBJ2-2	CASSGPGQVNTGELFF
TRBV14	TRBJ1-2	CASSQQGRASYGYTF